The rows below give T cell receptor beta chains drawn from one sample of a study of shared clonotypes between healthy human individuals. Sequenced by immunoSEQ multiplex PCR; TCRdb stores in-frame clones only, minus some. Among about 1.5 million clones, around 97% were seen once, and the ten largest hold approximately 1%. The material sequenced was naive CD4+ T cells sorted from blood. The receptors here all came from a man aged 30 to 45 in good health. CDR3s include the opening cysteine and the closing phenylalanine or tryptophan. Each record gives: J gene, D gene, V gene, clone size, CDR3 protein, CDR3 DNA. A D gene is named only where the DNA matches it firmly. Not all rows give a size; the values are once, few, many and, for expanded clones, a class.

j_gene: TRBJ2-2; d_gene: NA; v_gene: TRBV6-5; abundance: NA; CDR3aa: CASSRTKTGELFF; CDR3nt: TGTGCCAGCAGTCGGACCAAAACCGGGGAGCTGTTTTTT
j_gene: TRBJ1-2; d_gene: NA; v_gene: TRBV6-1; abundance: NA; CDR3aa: CASSEKGGPYGYTF; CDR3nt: TGTGCCAGCAGTGAAAAAGGGGGACCGTATGGCTACACCTTC
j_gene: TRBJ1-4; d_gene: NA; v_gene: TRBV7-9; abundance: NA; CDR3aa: CASTGGRGEKLFF; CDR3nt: TGTGCCAGCACGGGCGGTCGGGGGGAAAAACTGTTTTTT
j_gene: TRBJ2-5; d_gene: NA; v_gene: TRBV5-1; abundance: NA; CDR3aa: CASSLKGLETQYF; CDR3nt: TGCGCCAGCAGCTTAAAAGGGCTGGAGACCCAGTACTTC
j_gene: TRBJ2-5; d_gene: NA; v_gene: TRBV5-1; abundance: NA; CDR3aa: CASSFSAGTQYF; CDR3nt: TGCGCCAGCAGCTTTTCAGCAGGGACCCAGTACTTC
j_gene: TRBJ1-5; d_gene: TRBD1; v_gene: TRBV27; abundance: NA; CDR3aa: CASSLKGQGQPQHF; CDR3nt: TGTGCCAGCAGTTTAAAAGGACAGGGTCAGCCCCAGCATTTT
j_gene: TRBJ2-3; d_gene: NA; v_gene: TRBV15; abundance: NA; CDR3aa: CATSRAGNTDTQYF; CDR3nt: TGTGCCACCAGCAGAGCCGGCAACACAGATACGCAGTATTTT
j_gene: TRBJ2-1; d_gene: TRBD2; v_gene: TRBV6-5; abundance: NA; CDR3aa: CASSPPSGRPHEQFF; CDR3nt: TGTGCCAGCAGTCCCCCCAGCGGGAGACCCCATGAGCAGTTCTTC
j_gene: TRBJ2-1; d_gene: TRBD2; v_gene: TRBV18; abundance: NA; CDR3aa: CASSPGLANNEQFF; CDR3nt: TGTGCCAGCTCACCCGGACTAGCAAACAATGAGCAGTTCTTC
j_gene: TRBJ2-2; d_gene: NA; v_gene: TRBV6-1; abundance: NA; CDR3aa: CASSAVYGELFF; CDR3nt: TGTGCCAGCAGCGCCGTCTACGGGGAGCTGTTTTTT
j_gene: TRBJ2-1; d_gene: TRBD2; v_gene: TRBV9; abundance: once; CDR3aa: CASSPQVAGLDWGSYNEQFF; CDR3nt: TGTGCCAGCAGCCCCCAAGTCGCGGGACTAGACTGGGGCTCCTACAATGAGCAGTTCTTC
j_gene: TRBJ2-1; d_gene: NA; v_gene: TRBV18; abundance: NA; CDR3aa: CASSPPHSYNEQFF; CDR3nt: TGTGCCAGCTCACCACCCCACTCCTACAATGAGCAGTTCTTC
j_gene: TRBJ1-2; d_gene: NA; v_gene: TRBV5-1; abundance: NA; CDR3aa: CASSLDGVANYGYTF; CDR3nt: TGCGCCAGCAGCTTGGACGGCGTGGCTAACTATGGCTACACCTTC
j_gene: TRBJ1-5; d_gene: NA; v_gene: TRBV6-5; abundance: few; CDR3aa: CASSELREGQPQHF; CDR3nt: TGTGCCAGCAGTGAACTCCGGGAGGGTCAGCCCCAGCATTTT
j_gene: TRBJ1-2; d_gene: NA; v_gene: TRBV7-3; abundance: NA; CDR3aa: CASSLNPAPGTLGYTF; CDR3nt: TGTGCCAGCAGCTTAAATCCCGCGCCCGGGACACTAGGCTACACCTTC
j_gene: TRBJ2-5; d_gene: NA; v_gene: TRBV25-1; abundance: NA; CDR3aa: CASSEFPAQETQYF; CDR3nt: TGTGCCAGCAGTGAATTTCCGGCCCAAGAGACCCAGTACTTC
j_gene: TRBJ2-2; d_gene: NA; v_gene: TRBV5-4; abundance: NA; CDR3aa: CASSFAPDGHTGELFF; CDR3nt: TGTGCCAGCAGCTTTGCTCCGGACGGCCACACCGGGGAGCTGTTTTTT
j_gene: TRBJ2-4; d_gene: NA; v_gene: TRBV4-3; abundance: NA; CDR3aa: CASSQDASGEVLVTPKNIQYF; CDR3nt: TGCGCCAGCAGCCAAGATGCGTCGGGGGAGGTTCTGGTCACTCCCAAAAACATTCAGTACTTC
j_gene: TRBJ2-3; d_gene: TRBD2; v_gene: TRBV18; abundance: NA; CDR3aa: CASSPPVPSSGRTDTQYF; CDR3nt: TGTGCCAGCTCACCACCGGTCCCCTCTAGCGGGAGAACAGATACGCAGTATTTT
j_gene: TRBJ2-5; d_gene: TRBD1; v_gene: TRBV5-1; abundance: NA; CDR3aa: CASSFRDSKETQYF; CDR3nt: TGCGCCAGCAGCTTCCGGGACAGCAAAGAGACCCAGTACTTC
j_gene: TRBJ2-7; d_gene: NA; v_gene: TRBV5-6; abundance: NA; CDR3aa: CASSLKRGRANSYEQYF; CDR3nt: TGTGCCAGCAGTCTTAAACGGGGGCGGGCAAACTCCTACGAGCAGTACTTC
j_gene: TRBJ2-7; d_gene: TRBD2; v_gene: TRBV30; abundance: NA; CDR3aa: CAWSVPEAGNRYEQYF; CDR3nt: TGTGCCTGGAGTGTACCGGAAGCGGGAAACCGCTACGAGCAGTACTTC
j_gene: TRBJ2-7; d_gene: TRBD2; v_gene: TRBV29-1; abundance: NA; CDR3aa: CSASSGNDYEQYF; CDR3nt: TGCAGCGCCTCAAGCGGGAATGACTACGAGCAGTACTTC
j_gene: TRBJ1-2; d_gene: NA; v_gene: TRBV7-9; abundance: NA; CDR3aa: CAGGGRDLANYGYTF; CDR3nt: TGTGCCGGTGGGGGCCGGGACCTAGCTAACTATGGCTACACCTTC
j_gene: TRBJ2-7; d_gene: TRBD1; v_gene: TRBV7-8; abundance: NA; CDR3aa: CASSRGQGALPLEQYF; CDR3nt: TGTGCCAGCAGCCGGGGACAGGGGGCCCTACCCCTAGAGCAGTACTTC
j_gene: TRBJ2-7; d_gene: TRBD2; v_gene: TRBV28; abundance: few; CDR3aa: CASAGDYYEQYF; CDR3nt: TGTGCCAGTGCGGGGGACTACTACGAGCAGTACTTC
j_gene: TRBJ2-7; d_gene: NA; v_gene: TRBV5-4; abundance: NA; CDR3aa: CARADGAQYF; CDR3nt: TGTGCCAGGGCCGACGGGGCTCAGTACTTC
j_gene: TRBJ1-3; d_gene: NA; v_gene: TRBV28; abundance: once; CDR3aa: CASSLAGASGNTIYF; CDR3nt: TGTGCCAGCAGTTTAGCGGGAGCCTCTGGAAACACCATATATTTT
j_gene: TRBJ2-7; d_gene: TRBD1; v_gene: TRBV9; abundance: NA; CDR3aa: CASSVAYQGAAEQYF; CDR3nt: TGTGCCAGCAGCGTAGCCTACCAGGGGGCTGCCGAGCAGTACTTC
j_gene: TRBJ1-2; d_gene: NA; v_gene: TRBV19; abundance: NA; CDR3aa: CASSIKGTPLNYGYTF; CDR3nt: TGTGCCAGTAGTATTAAGGGGACACCCCTGAACTATGGCTACACCTTC
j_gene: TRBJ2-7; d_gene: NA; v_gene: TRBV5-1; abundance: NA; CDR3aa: CASSSLGEAPYEQYF; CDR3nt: TGCGCCAGCAGCTCCCTGGGGGAGGCTCCCTACGAGCAGTACTTC
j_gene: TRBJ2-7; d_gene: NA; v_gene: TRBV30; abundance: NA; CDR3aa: CAWSLGLPTRYEQYF; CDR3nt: TGTGCCTGGTCTCTGGGACTCCCGACCCGCTACGAGCAGTACTTC
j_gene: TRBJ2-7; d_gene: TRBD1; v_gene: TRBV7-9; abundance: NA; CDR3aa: CASSLTEGQVHSGSYEQYF; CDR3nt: TGTGCCAGCAGCCTGACTGAGGGACAGGTTCATTCGGGCTCCTACGAGCAGTACTTC
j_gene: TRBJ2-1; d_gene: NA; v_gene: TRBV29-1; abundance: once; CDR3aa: CSVDRVGDEQFF; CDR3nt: TGCAGCGTTGACAGGGTAGGCGATGAGCAGTTCTTC
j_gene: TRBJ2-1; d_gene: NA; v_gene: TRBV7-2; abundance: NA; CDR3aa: CASSFSGAYNEQFF; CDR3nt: TGTGCCAGCAGCTTCTCAGGGGCATACAATGAGCAGTTCTTC
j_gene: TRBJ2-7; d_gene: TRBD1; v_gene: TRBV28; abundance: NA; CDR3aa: CASSFPRGQGAYEQYF; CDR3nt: TGTGCCAGCAGTTTCCCGCGAGGACAGGGGGCCTACGAGCAGTACTTC
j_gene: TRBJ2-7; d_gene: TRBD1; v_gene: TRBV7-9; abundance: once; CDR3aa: CASIRDRGEEQYF; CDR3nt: TGTGCCAGCATAAGGGACAGGGGTGAGGAGCAGTACTTC
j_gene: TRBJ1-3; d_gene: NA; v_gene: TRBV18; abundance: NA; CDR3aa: CASSQETDIYSGNTIYF; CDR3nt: TGTGCCAGCTCACAGGAGACAGACATTTACTCTGGAAACACCATATATTTT
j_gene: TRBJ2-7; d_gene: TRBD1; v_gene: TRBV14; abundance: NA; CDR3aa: CASSRKVGQGEYF; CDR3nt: TGTGCCAGCAGCCGGAAGGTCGGACAGGGAGAGTACTTC
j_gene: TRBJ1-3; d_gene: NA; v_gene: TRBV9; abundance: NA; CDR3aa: CASSVNGNTIYF; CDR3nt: TGTGCCAGCAGCGTAAATGGAAACACCATATATTTT
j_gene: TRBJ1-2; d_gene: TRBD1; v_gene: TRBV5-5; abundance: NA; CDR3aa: CASTTTDRGSSGYTF; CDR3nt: TGTGCCAGCACTACAACGGACAGGGGATCAAGTGGCTACACCTTC
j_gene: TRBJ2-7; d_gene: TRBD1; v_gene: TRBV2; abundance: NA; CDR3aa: CASSDPGQGTGLSYEQYF; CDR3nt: TGTGCCAGCAGTGACCCTGGACAGGGGACAGGCCTCTCCTACGAGCAGTACTTC
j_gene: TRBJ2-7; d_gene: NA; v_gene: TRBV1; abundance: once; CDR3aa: CTSSQVPTRFTRDEQYF; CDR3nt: TGCACCAGCAGCCAGGTCCCCACTCGTTTTACTAGAGACGAGCAGTACTTC
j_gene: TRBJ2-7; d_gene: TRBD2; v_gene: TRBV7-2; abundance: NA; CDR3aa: CASSFTLAGGPIDEQYF; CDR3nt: TGTGCCAGCAGCTTTACACTAGCGGGAGGGCCCATTGACGAGCAGTACTTC
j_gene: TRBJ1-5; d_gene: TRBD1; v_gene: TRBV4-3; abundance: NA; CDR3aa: CASSRDRGSNQPQHF; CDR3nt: TGCGCCAGCAGCCGAGACAGGGGGAGCAATCAGCCCCAGCATTTT
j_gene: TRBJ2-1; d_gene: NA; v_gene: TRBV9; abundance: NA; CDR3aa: CASSASSDRTYNEQFF; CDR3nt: TGTGCCAGCAGCGCCTCTAGCGATAGGACCTACAATGAGCAGTTCTTC
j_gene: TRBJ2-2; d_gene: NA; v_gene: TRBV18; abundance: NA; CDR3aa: CASSQLVNTGELFF; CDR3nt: TGTGCCAGCTCACAGCTGGTTAACACCGGGGAGCTGTTTTTT
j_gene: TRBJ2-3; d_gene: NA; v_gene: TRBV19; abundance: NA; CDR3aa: CASSTRGGTDTQYF; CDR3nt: TGTGCCAGTAGTACCCGAGGGGGTACAGATACGCAGTATTTT
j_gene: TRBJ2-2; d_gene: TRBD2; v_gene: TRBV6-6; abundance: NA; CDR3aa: CASKGAGWGELFF; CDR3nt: TGTGCCAGCAAAGGAGCGGGATGGGGGGAGCTGTTTTTT
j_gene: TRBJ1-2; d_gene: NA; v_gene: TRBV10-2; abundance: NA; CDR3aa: CASSQEGTGYTF; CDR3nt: TGCGCCAGCAGTCAAGAAGGAACTGGCTACACCTTC
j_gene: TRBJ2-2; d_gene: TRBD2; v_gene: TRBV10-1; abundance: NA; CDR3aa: CASSEPGLAGAGGELFF; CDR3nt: TGCGCCAGCAGTGAGCCGGGACTAGCGGGAGCTGGCGGGGAGCTGTTTTTT
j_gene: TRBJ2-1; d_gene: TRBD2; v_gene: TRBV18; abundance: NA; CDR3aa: CASSLGTSGSFYNEQFF; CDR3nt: TGTGCCAGCTCACTAGGGACTAGCGGGAGCTTCTACAATGAGCAGTTCTTC
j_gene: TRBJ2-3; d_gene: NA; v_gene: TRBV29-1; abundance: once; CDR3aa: CSVAGINTDTQYF; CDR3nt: TGCAGCGTTGCCGGTATAAACACAGATACGCAGTATTTT
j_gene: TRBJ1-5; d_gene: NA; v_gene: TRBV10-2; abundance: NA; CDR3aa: CASSTETASNQPQHF; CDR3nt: TGCGCCAGCAGCACAGAGACAGCAAGCAATCAGCCCCAGCATTTT
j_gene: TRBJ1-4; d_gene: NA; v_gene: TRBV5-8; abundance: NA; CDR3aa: CASSPGVSREKLFF; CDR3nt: TGTGCCAGCAGCCCGGGGGTCTCAAGGGAAAAACTGTTTTTT
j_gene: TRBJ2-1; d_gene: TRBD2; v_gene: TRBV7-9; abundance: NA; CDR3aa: CASSSTERLAFAYNEQFF; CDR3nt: TGTGCCAGCAGCTCAACAGAGCGACTAGCGTTTGCCTACAATGAGCAGTTCTTC
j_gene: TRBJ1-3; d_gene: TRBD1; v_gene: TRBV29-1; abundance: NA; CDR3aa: CSVLRQGGLGNTIYF; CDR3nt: TGCAGCGTTCTCCGACAGGGAGGCCTTGGAAACACCATATATTTT